The 22 T cell receptor beta chains given below trace back to one sample, sequenced in a study of T cells after yellow fever vaccination. MiXCR was run by TCRdb on the 5' RACE reads, yielding one entry per CDR3 protein. The sample yields hundreds of thousands of distinct CDR3 sequences, around 20% seen once. Sample: PBMCs, taken before the yellow fever booster vaccination. The receptor source for this set is a man between 18 and 29 years old who received the YFV17D yellow fever vaccine.

The chain combines TRBV5-1 with TRBJ2-7; the D gene is possibly TRBD2 (6 bases). This CDR3 has 13 residues. The germline V and J ends were trimmed by 4 bases and 3 bases, with 11 bases remaining between them. Germline CDR1 reads SGHRS; CDR2 reads YFSETQ. The chain's CDR3 is CASSRAGGYEQYV. The CDR3 DNA follows: TGCGCCAGCAGCCGGGCCGGGGGCTACGAGCAGTACGTC.

The chain has TRBV15 and TRBJ1-2; the D gene is possibly TRBD1 (5 bases). V lost 0 bases and J lost 3, with 20 bases in between. The length of the CDR3 is 18 residues. The germline CDR1 and CDR2 sequences are LNHNV and YYDKDF (reference sequence). The CDR3 here is CATSRDNLQDGGDYGYTF. The CDR3 DNA follows: TGTGCCACCAGCAGAGATAATTTACAGGATGGGGGGGACTATGGCTACACCTTC.

CDR3 loop: CASSSRTVDMNTEAFF. DNA for the CDR3: TGTGCCAGCAGCTCCCGGACAGTAGACATGAACACTGAAGCTTTCTTT. The chain uses TRBV7-2 and TRBJ1-1, with D perhaps TRBD1 (6 bases). The CDR3 has 16 residues. CDR1 and CDR2 (germline): SGHTA, FQGNSA. The V end was cut by 4 bases, the J end by 0 bases, with 15 bases between. Using reference TRBV7-2 and TRBJ1-1 for the parts outside the CDR3, the full variable domain is GAGVSQSPSNKVTEKGKDVELRCDPISGHTALYWYRQSLGQGLEFLIYFQGNSAPDKSGLPSDRFSAERTGGSVSTLTIQRTQQEDSAVYLCASSSRTVDMNTEAFFGQGTRLTVV.

V gene TRBV10-1 combines with J gene TRBJ2-3; D call uncertain. Per germline, CDR1 WNHNN and CDR2 SYGVQD (reference sequence). V shed 3 bases and J shed 1 base, with 11 bases lying between them. This CDR3 has 15 residues. The CDR3 spells CASSDRGVGTDTQYF. The CDR3 bases are TGCGCCAGCAGTGATAGAGGAGTCGGCACAGATACGCAGTATTTT.

The table lists this clonotype with a few counts. This chain joins TRBV9 and TRBJ2-6; 8 nucleotides agree with TRBD1. V lost 3 bases to trimming and J lost 0 bases; unmatched junction nucleotides: 8. The length of the CDR3 is 18 residues. CDR1 is SGDLS, CDR2 YYNGEE, per germline. Here the CDR3 DNA reads TGTGCCAGCAGCGCGACGGGACAGGCGAGCTCTGGGGCCAACGTCCTGACTTTC. Amino acid sequence: CASSATGQASSGANVLTF.

The chain carries TRBV27 and TRBJ2-7, with 7 positions matching TRBD1. Trimming cost V 6 bases and J 3 bases; bases outside gene matches: 11. CDR3 length equals 15 residues. The germline V gene has CDR1 MNHEY and CDR2 SMNVEV (reference sequence). In DNA, the CDR3 is TGTGCCAGCAGCCGGAGCGTGACAGGGCACTACGAGCAGTACTTC. Translation: CASSRSVTGHYEQYF.

V is TRBV5-1 and J is TRBJ1-1; a weak D match, TRBD1 (6 bases). The length of the CDR3 is 14 residues. Germline CDR1 is SGHRS and CDR2 is YFSETQ. Trimming removed 0 bases from V and 3 bases from J, with 9 bases in between. CDR3 nucleotides: TGCGCCAGCAGCTTGGGTACAGGGCACACTGAAGCTTTCTTT. This codes for CASSLGTGHTEAFF.

Many counts were recorded for this clonotype. The rearrangement uses TRBV12-3 or TRBV12-4 and TRBJ2-3; a weak D match, TRBD2 (5 bases). V shed 0 bases and J shed 12 bases, with 16 bases lying between them. The CDR3 totals 14 residues. CDR3 DNA: TGTGCCAGCAGTTTAGCGGTTGGCGGGCAGTTACAGTATTTT. It codes for CASSLAVGGQLQYF.

The chain carries TRBV5-1 and TRBJ2-7; D perhaps matches TRBD1 (5 bases). The germline CDR1 and CDR2 sequences are SGHRS and YFSETQ. The CDR3 sequence is 15 residues long. Between the trimmed V and J ends, which lost 4 bases and 1 base, there was a span of 15 bases. In nucleotides, the CDR3 is TGCGCCAGCAGCCCCGACAGACCTCATTCCTACGAGCAGTACTTC. It translates to CASSPDRPHSYEQYF.

This clonotype was seen only a few times. The V gene is TRBV7-2, the J gene TRBJ2-3; no clear D. The CDR3 runs to 14 residues. V dropped 4 bases and J dropped 7 bases, with 15 bases sitting between them. Germline lookup yields CDR1 SGHTA and CDR2 FQGNSA. In nucleotides, the CDR3 is TGTGCCAGCAGCTCGGACCCAGGCGGATATACGCAGTATTTT. Translation: CASSSDPGGYTQYF.

This clonotype was counted a few times. The CDR3 loop reads CASSYSGVYEQYV. The CDR3 region has the DNA TGTGCCAGCAGTTACTCGGGGGTGTACGAGCAGTACGTC. The J gene is TRBJ2-7, the V gene TRBV6-2 or TRBV6-3; D is tentatively TRBD1 or TRBD2 (5 bases each). Germline CDR1 and CDR2: MNHEY and SVGEGT. The germline V and J ends were trimmed by 0 bases and 4 bases, with 7 bases remaining between them. CDR3 length equals 13 residues.

The rearrangement uses TRBV4-1 and TRBJ1-6, with 7 bases matching TRBD1. This CDR3 comprises 18 residues. The J segment lost 8 bases and the V segment lost 1 base, leaving 14 bases of the junction unmatched. CDR1 is MGHRA, CDR2 YSYEKL, per germline. Written as DNA, the CDR3 is TGCGCCAGCAGCCAAGCTACCGCACAAAGGGACAGCGATTCACCCCTCCACTTT. The encoded protein is CASSQATAQRDSDSPLHF.

The chain couples TRBV27 to TRBJ2-5; 7 nucleotides agree with TRBD1. The CDR3 is made up of 14 amino acids. The V and J ends lost 3 bases and 1 base, in that order; junction bases with no gene match: 2. Germline-derived CDR1 and CDR2 are MNHEY and SMNVEV (reference sequence). The CDR3, as DNA: TGTGCCAGCAGTTTGGACAGGTCCCAAGAGACCCAGTACTTC. It yields the protein CASSLDRSQETQYF.

The sample holds a few counts of this clonotype. The chain combines TRBV3-1 with TRBJ1-1; tentatively, D is TRBD1 (5 bases). V gave up 0 bases and J gave up 5 bases, with 7 bases separating them. The CDR3 contains 13 residues. From germline, CDR1 is LGHDT and CDR2 YNNKEL (reference sequence). CDR3 DNA sequence: TGTGCCAGCAGCCAAGAGCCAGGGACTGAAGCTTTCTTT. It is translated as CASSQEPGTEAFF.

This clonotype came up a few times. V is TRBV15 and J is TRBJ2-5, with TRBD2 as a possible D gene (5 bases). Trimming stripped 6 bases from V and 5 bases from J, with 13 bases between. The CDR3 spans 13 residues. Looked up from germline, CDR1 is LNHNV and CDR2 is YYDKDF (reference sequence). CDR3 sequence (DNA): TGTGCCACCAGAAGACCCGCGGGTGAGACCCAGTACTTC. It specifies CATRRPAGETQYF.

This clonotype turned up a few times. V usage is TRBV11-2 and J usage is TRBJ1-2; D is possibly TRBD1 (6 bases). Per germline, CDR1 SGHAT and CDR2 FQNNGV. This CDR3 is built from 13 residues. Trimming took 5 bases from V and 7 from J, leaving 14 bases between them. This CDR3 is CASSDWDTTGYTF. As DNA, the CDR3 is TGTGCCAGCAGCGATTGGGACACTACTGGCTACACCTTC. Full variable domain (missing parts from reference TRBV11-2 and TRBJ1-2): EAGVAQSPRYKIIEKRQSVAFWCNPISGHATLYWYQQILGQGPKLLIQFQNNGVVDDSQLPKDRFSAERLKGVDSTLKIQPAKLEDSAVYLCASSDWDTTGYTFGSGTRLTVV.

This rearrangement joins TRBV6-5 to TRBJ1-4; TRBD1 is a possible D gene (6 bases). Trimming took off 2 bases at V and 12 bases at J, with 7 bases between the two ends. The CDR3 extends over 11 amino acids. CDR1 and CDR2 (germline): MNHEY, SVGAGI. For the CDR3, the DNA is TGTGCCAGCAGTTACGAGGGGGAACTGTTTTTT. Amino acids: CASSYEGELFF.

The chain joins TRBV20-1 to TRBJ2-7; no definite D call. V lost 1 base to trimming and J lost 0 bases, with 4 bases between them. The germline gives CDR1 DFQATT, CDR2 SNEGSKA (reference sequence). There are 12 residues in the CDR3. This chain's CDR3 is CSARVLSYEQYF. The CDR3 bases are TGCAGTGCTAGAGTCCTCTCCTACGAGCAGTACTTC.

The chain employs TRBV5-1 and TRBJ2-3; 7 positions agree with TRBD1. CDR3 size: 14 residues. J was trimmed by 4 bases and V by 3 bases; bases with no gene match: 5. Germline V CDR1 and CDR2: SGHRS, YFSETQ. CDR3 DNA sequence: TGCGCCAGCAGCTCGACAGGGCCCCCAGATACGCAGTATTTT. This translates into CASSSTGPPDTQYF.

This clonotype has a handful of counts. The rearrangement uses TRBV6-1 and TRBJ2-1, with D uncertain. Germline V gene sequence: CDR1 MNHNS, CDR2 SASEGT. The CDR3 consists of 14 residues. Trimming shortened V by 1 base and J by 1 base, and 5 bases separated the two germline ends. The CDR3 protein is CASSEVQSYNEQFF. For the CDR3, the DNA is TGTGCCAGCAGTGAAGTACAGTCCTACAATGAGCAGTTCTTC.

The chain has TRBV12-3 or TRBV12-4 and TRBJ2-5; 8 nucleotides agree with TRBD2. V lost 5 bases and J lost 5; bases outside the gene matches: 7. The CDR3 sequence is 14 residues long. The CDR3 loop reads CASSHTSGGETQYF. CDR3 DNA sequence: TGTGCCAGCAGTCATACTAGCGGCGGCGAGACCCAGTACTTC.

This clonotype was observed at least ten times. V and J are TRBV12-3 or TRBV12-4 and TRBJ1-4, with TRBD1 identical over 7 bases. This CDR3 has 14 residues. Germline trimming cut 6 bases from V and 7 bases from J; bases unmatched to any gene: 8. The CDR3, as DNA: TGTGCCAGCAGCCCGCGACAGGGTACTGAAAAACTGTTTTTT. Residues: CASSPRQGTEKLFF.